The rows below give T cell receptor beta chains drawn from one sample of a study of human T cells and chemical hapten exposure. TCRdb redid the calling of the RACE reads with MiXCR, one entry per CDR3 protein. The data hold under 200,000 distinct CDR3 sequences, with nearly 30% observed a single time. Sequences were derived from whole blood, sampled in connection with sensitization to the hapten diphenylcyclopropenone (DPC). The receptors shown here come from a woman under 40 with alopecia areata. Some clones in this sample may be carry-over from other donors' samples. CDR3s include the opening cysteine and the closing phenylalanine or tryptophan. A D gene is named only where the DNA matches it firmly. The size of a clone is reported for some rows only, either as once, few or many, or as a class for expanded clones.

abundance,v_gene,j_gene,len,d_gene,CDR3aa,CDR3nt
few,TRBV20-1,TRBJ2-7,14,TRBD1,CSATQTGATYEQYF,TGCAGTGCCACCCAGACAGGGGCCACCTACGAGCAGTACTTC
-,TRBV4-3,TRBJ2-1,17,TRBD2,CASSQDLSGRALNEQFF,TGCGCCAGCAGCCAAGATCTGAGCGGGAGGGCCTTGAATGAGCAGTTCTTC
-,TRBV28,TRBJ2-4,11,-,CASSLYSDQYF,TGTGCCAGCAGTTTATACTCCGATCAGTACTTC
-,TRBV28,TRBJ1-2,13,-,CASSSDRIGGYTF,TGTGCCAGCAGTTCCGACAGGATCGGTGGCTACACCTTC
-,TRBV20-1,TRBJ2-5,11,-,CSAGGSETQYF,TGCAGTGCGGGGGGCTCGGAGACCCAGTACTTC
-,TRBV7-2,TRBJ1-6,13,-,CASSLDRVEALHF,TGTGCCAGCAGCTTAGATCGGGTCGAGGCCCTCCACTTT
-,TRBV3-1,TRBJ1-2,12,-,CASSQGIIGYTF,TGTGCCAGCAGCCAAGGGATTATTGGCTACACCTTC
-,TRBV7-9,TRBJ2-3,17,TRBD2,CASSLGHSGASTDTQYF,TGTGCCAGCAGCTTAGGCCATAGCGGGGCTAGCACAGATACGCAGTATTTT
-,TRBV28,TRBJ1-3,15,-,CASSVDTASGNTIYF,TGTGCCAGCAGTGTAGACACTGCCTCTGGAAACACCATATATTTT
-,TRBV28,TRBJ1-4,14,-,CASRRPLANEKLFF,TGTGCCAGCAGAAGGCCCCTTGCTAATGAAAAACTGTTTTTT
few,TRBV2,TRBJ1-5,17,TRBD1,CASSRYNDRGSNQPQHF,TGTGCCAGCAGTCGTTATAATGACAGGGGTAGCAATCAGCCCCAGCATTTT
-,TRBV7-2,TRBJ2-3,13,-,CASSFYSTDTQYF,TGTGCCAGCAGCTTCTATAGCACAGATACGCAGTATTTT
-,TRBV7-8,TRBJ2-2,15,TRBD2,CASSLVGLAVRELFF,TGTGCCAGCAGCTTAGTCGGGCTAGCGGTCAGGGAGCTGTTTTTT
-,TRBV12-3/TRBV12-4,TRBJ2-7,14,-,CASSLMVGRYEQYF,TGTGCCAGCAGTTTGATGGTGGGGCGCTACGAGCAGTACTTC
-,TRBV29-1,TRBJ1-1,11,-,CSYTEATEAFF,TGCAGCTACACCGAGGCGACTGAAGCTTTCTTT
few,TRBV11-2,TRBJ2-5,15,-,CASSLMPGPLETQYF,TGTGCCAGCAGCTTAATGCCGGGGCCGCTAGAGACCCAGTACTTC
-,TRBV7-9,TRBJ2-7,13,-,CASSFEVLYEQYF,TGTGCCAGCAGCTTTGAGGTACTCTACGAGCAGTACTTC
-,TRBV29-1,TRBJ2-3,14,-,CSVTGTSITDTQYF,TGCAGCGTGACCGGGACATCAATCACAGATACGCAGTATTTT
-,TRBV7-9,TRBJ1-5,15,-,CASSGGGIGNQPQHF,TGTGCCAGCAGCGGAGGCGGAATAGGCAATCAGCCCCAGCATTTT
few,TRBV29-1,TRBJ1-2,8,-,CSVGGVPF,TGCAGCGTTGGGGGGGTCCCCTTC
-,TRBV5-5,TRBJ2-7,15,-,CASSLVGGDGYEQYF,TGTGCCAGCAGCTTGGTCGGCGGGGATGGGTACGAGCAGTACTTC
few,TRBV28,TRBJ2-2,16,TRBD2,CASRVAGAPHSGELFF,TGTGCCAGCAGAGTAGCGGGGGCACCTCACTCCGGGGAGCTGTTTTTT
few,TRBV12-3/TRBV12-4,TRBJ2-1,16,-,CASSQAAGLDYNEQFF,TGTGCCAGCAGCCAGGCTGCCGGTCTTGATTACAATGAGCAGTTCTTC
few,TRBV20-1,TRBJ2-1,11,-,CSAPTSYEQFF,TGCAGTGCACCTACTAGCTATGAGCAGTTCTTC
few,TRBV18,TRBJ2-3,16,TRBD2,CATSLRREGPGDTQYF,TGTGCCACCTCCCTCCGACGGGAGGGCCCCGGAGATACGCAGTATTTT
once,TRBV7-9,TRBJ2-7,13,-,CARNHALVYEKYF,TGTGCCAGAAACCACGCTTTGGTTTACGAGAAGTACTTC
-,TRBV11-2,TRBJ2-7,15,TRBD2,CASSWTSGGNYEQYF,TGTGCCAGCAGTTGGACTAGCGGGGGTAACTACGAGCAGTACTTC
-,TRBV9,TRBJ1-3,15,-,CASSVDGRSGNTIYF,TGTGCCAGCAGCGTAGACGGGCGGTCTGGGAACACCATATATTTT
few,TRBV7-9,TRBJ1-4,16,-,CASRPLLGDGNEKLFF,TGTGCCAGCAGACCGCTACTTGGGGATGGTAATGAAAAACTGTTTTTT
-,TRBV11-1,TRBJ2-7,15,TRBD1,CASSLTGTGIYEQYF,TGTGCCAGCAGCTTAACCGGGACAGGGATCTACGAGCAGTACTTC
few,TRBV29-1,TRBJ2-7,13,-,CSVEFQDPHEQYF,TGCAGCGTTGAATTCCAGGACCCCCACGAGCAGTACTTC
few,TRBV9,TRBJ2-7,14,-,CASSVDQGRGEQYF,TGTGCCAGCAGCGTAGACCAGGGGCGGGGCGAGCAGTACTTC
-,TRBV7-9,TRBJ1-1,14,-,CASSLSGDYTEAFF,TGTGCCAGCAGCTTATCGGGGGATTACACTGAAGCTTTCTTT
few,TRBV5-1,TRBJ1-4,15,TRBD1,CASSLRGTVNEKLFF,TGCGCCAGCAGCTTACGCGGGACAGTGAATGAAAAACTGTTTTTT
-,TRBV28,TRBJ2-7,15,-,CASSAPGRVGGEQYF,TGTGCCAGCAGTGCCCCGGGCAGGGTAGGGGGCGAGCAGTACTTC
-,TRBV4-3,TRBJ1-5,15,-,CASSQDTYSNQPQHF,TGCGCCAGCAGCCAAGACACTTATAGCAATCAGCCCCAGCATTTT
-,TRBV5-5,TRBJ1-5,14,-,CASSLRAQNQPQHF,TGTGCCAGCAGCTTGCGTGCTCAAAATCAGCCCCAGCATTTT
-,TRBV7-8,TRBJ1-4,14,TRBD1,CASTIQGAGEKLFF,TGTGCCAGCACCATACAGGGGGCTGGGGAAAAACTGTTTTTT
-,TRBV2,TRBJ1-1,17,-,CASSEQPAGVRNTEAFF,TGTGCCAGCAGTGAACAACCCGCAGGGGTCCGTAACACTGAAGCTTTCTTT
-,TRBV7-9,TRBJ1-1,14,-,CASSLQGRGTEAFF,TGTGCCAGCAGCCTACAAGGTAGAGGCACTGAAGCTTTCTTT
-,TRBV4-1,TRBJ2-1,15,-,CASSEGADSYNEQFF,TGCGCCAGCAGCGAAGGGGCGGACTCCTACAATGAGCAGTTCTTC
-,TRBV4-3,TRBJ2-1,13,-,CASSQDLYNEQFF,TGCGCCAGCAGCCAAGATCTCTACAATGAGCAGTTCTTC